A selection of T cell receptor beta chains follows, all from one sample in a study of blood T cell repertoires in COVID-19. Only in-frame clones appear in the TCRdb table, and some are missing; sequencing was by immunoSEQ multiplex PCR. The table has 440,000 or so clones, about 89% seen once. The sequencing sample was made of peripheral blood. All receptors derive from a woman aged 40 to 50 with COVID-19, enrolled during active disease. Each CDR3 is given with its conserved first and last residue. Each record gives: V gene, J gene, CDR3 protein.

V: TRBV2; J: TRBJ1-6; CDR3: CASSEGRRYSPLHF
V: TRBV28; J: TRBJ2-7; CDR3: CASSLPGGVNYEQYF
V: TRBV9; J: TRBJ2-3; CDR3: CASSGGTGLEDTQYF
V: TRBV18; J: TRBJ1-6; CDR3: CASSQDRQFSPLHF
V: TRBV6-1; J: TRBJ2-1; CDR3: CASSDNRVTEQFF
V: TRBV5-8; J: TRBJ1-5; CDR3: CASSLVQDRPQHF
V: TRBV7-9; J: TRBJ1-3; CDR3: CASSLRTGGNTIYF
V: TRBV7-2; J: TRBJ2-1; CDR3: CASSLARGRNEQFF
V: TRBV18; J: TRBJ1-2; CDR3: CASSPGQGAPFVEGYTF
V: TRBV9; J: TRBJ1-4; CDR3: CASSVGTGGQEKLFF
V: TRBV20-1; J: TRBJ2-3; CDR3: CSAYRADTQYF
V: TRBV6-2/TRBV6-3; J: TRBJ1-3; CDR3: CASSSPRGTDVGNTIYF
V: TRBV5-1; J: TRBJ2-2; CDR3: CASSWSGMAGELFF
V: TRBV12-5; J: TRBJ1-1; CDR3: CASGGTGNTEAFF
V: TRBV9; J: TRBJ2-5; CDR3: CASSRLAGGQETQYF
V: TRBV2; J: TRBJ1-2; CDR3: CASSEANVRGPYGYTF
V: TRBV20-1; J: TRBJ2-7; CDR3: CSAEQGYEQYF
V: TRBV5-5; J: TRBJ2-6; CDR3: CASSYSTGVFSGANVLTF
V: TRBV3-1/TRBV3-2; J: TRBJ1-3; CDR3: CASSQDLEYGNTIYF
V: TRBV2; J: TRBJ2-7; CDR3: CASSGQGESSYEQYF
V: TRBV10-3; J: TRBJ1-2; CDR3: CAITSDRDNGYTF
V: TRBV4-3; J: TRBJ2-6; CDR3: CASSQDGTGGANVLTF
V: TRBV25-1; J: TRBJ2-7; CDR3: CASSQPPGQGIYEQYF
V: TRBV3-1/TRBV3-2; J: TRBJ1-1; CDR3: CASSHTGTLTAFF
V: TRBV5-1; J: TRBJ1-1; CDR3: CASSFGAQTNTEAFF
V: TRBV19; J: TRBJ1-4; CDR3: CASSIPGTGNEKLFF
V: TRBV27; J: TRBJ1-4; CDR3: CASSLRAPVVFSEKLFF
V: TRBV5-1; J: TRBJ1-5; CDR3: CASSSTGGGQPQHF
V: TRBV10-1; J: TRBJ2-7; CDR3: CASGRWGDDPYEQYF
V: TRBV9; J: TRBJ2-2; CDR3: CASSVVKNSGTGELFF
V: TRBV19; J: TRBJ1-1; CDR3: CASSIYFGTEAFF
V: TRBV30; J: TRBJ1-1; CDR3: CAWSARQLITEAFF
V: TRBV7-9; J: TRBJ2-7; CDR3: CASSSPRAAGYEQYF
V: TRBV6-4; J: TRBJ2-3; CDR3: CASSAGTSTDTQYF
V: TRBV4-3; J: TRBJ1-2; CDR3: CASSQEGRGHGYTF
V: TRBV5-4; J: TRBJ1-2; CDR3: CASSRTGNYGYTF
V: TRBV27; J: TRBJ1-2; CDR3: CASSPDRGDYGYTF
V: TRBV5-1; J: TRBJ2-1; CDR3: CASSSTSATYNEQFF
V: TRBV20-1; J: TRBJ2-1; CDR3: CSASFGSGTYNEQFF
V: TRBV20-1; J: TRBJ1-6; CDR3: CSASKRYSPLHF
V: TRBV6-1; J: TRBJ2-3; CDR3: CASSEASGIGSDTQYF
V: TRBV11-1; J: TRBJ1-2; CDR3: CASSLGTVGGGYTF
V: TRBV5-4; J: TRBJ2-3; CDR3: CASSLAGITDTQYF
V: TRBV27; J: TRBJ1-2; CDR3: CASSPSLGESNYGYTF
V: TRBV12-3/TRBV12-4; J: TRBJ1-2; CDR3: CASSLKGDSGYTF
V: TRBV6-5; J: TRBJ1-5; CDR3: CASTLSRVSGQPQHF
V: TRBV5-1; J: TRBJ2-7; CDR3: CASSLAGAISYEQYF
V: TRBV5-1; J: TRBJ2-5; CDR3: CASSWTGDEVETQYF
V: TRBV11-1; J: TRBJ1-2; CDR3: CASSLEAQAGYTF
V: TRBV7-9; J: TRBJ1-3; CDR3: CASSSGQGWGNTIYF
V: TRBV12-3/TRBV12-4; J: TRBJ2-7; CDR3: CASSFRRASEQYF
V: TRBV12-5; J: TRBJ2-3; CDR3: CASGLSGTDTQYF
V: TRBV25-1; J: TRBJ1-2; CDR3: CASSMGPLYGYTF
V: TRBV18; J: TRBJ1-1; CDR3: CASSQDSTEAFF